The table lists the clone carrying this TCR beta chain with a few counts. Its target is unknown. This sample stems from a study of T cell repertoires in cytomegalovirus infection. The study's findings and limits: Carriers of CMV and the relevant HLA type were discriminated by public TCR beta frequency. What dominated the ex vivo response were HLA-C-restricted CMV-specific TCR beta clonotypes.

Germline loops: CDR1 SGHNT, CDR2 YYREEE (reference sequence). The CDR3 runs 14 residues. V lost 4 bases and J lost 0; bases outside the gene matches: 4. One entry per CDR3 protein results from TCRdb running MiXCR on the reads. The sample shows approximately 50,000 distinct CDR3 sequences, around 20% of them seen only once. The specimen comprised CD8+ T cells from cultured PBMCs, sampled from culture after CMV antigen stimulation. The sequence was collected from a human donor in good health (CMV status not recorded). Some clones in this sample may be carry-over from other donors' samples. The chain employs TRBV5-4 and TRBJ2-7; TRBD1 matches 7 bases. The CDR3 DNA reads TGTGCCAGCAGCCAGGGACAGAACTCCTACGAGCAGTACTTC. Translating gives CASSQGQNSYEQYF. Combining the CDR3 with reference TRBV5-4 and TRBJ2-7 gives the whole variable domain ETGVTQSPTHLIKTRGQQVTLRCSSQSGHNTVSWYQQALGQGPQFIFQYYREEENGRGNFPPRFSGLQFPNYSSELNVNALELDDSALYLCASSQGQNSYEQYFGPGTRLTVT.